The text below deals with one TCR beta chain. Its antigen is currently unknown. Via MiXCR, TCRdb re-called the 5' RACE reads, giving one row per CDR3 protein. The table lists about 530,000 distinct CDR3 sequences, approximately 20% of them singletons. Germline CDR1 DFQATT, CDR2 SNEGSKA (reference sequence). This CDR3 has 13 residues. V was clipped by 1 base and J by 10 bases; unmatched bases: 2. This specimen comes from a study of identical twins. Study-wide results and limits: Out-of-frame alpha sequences shared by twins showed excess low generation probability. Beta out-of-frame sequences displayed a weaker excess of sharing between twins.

These data were likewise used in another study, on yellow fever vaccine responses in identical twins. That paper states: It has been reported that, in twins, the vaccine T cell response seemed partly convergent and partly personalized.

The sequencing sample was made of CD4+ T cells sorted from blood. This sequence joins TRBV20-1 and TRBJ2-1; 12 bases agree with TRBD2. This TCR was recovered from a woman between 18 and 30 years old in good health. The CDR3 spells CSARGLAGEEQFF. CDR3 nucleotide sequence: TGCAGTGCTAGAGGACTAGCGGGGGAAGAGCAGTTCTTC.